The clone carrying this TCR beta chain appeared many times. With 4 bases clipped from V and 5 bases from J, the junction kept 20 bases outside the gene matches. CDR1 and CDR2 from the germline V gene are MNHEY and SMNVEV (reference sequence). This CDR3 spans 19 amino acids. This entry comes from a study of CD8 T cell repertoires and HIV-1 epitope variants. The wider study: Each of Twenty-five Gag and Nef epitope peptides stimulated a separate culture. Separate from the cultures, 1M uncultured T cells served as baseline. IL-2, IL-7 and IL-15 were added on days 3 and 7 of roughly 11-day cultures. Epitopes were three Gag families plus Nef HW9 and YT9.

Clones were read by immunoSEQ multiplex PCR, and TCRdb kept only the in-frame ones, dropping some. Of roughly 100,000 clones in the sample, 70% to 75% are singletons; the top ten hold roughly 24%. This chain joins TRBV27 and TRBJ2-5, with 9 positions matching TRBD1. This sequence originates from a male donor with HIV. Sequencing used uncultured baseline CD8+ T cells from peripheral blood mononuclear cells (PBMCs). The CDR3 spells CASSSTTTTQGAKGETQYF. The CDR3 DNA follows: TGTGCCAGCAGTTCCACGACAACCACACAGGGGGCGAAGGGCGAGACCCAGTACTTC.